A selection of T cell receptor beta chains follows, all from one sample in a study of cytomegalovirus exposure and HLA in healthy donors. Profiling relied on immunoSEQ multiplex PCR, and the TCRdb table lists in-frame clones only, not all of them. This table has some 120,000 clones, about 80% appearing once. Sample: PBMCs. The receptors stem from a man younger than 40 in good health and CMV-seronegative. CDR3s include the opening cysteine and the closing phenylalanine or tryptophan. Fields, in order: J gene, D gene, CDR3 length, V gene, clone size, CDR3 protein, CDR3 DNA. D genes are given only for firm matches. The size of a clone is reported for some rows only, either as once, few or many, or as a class for expanded clones.

TRBJ2-4 TRBD1 14 TRBV6-5 - CASSRGQDKNIQYF TGTGCCAGCAGCCGAGGACAGGACAAAAACATTCAGTACTTC
TRBJ2-1 - 14 TRBV5-1 - CASSQLPGVPLGIF TGCGCCAGCAGCCAACTACCGGGAGTCCCTTTAGGGATCTTC
TRBJ1-2 - 15 TRBV7-9 - CASSLTQGGNYGYTF TGTGCCAGCAGCTTAACTCAGGGAGGCAACTATGGCTACACCTTC
TRBJ1-1 TRBD1 18 TRBV9 - CASSVGVGVGTGGFEAFF TGTGCCAGCAGCGTAGGCGTGGGGGTAGGGACAGGGGGATTTGAAGCTTTCTTT
TRBJ1-1 - 11 TRBV10-3 - CAITTATEAFF TGTGCCATCACCACAGCCACTGAAGCTTTCTTT
TRBJ1-6 TRBD1 13 TRBV27 - CASSAEQGTPLHF TGTGCCAGCAGTGCCGAACAGGGGACACCCCTCCACTTT
TRBJ1-5 - 15 TRBV5-5 once CASTSTVGTPQPQHF TGTGCCAGCACCTCCACGGTAGGGACTCCCCAGCCCCAGCATTTT
TRBJ2-2 TRBD2 16 TRBV5-6 - CASSQGLAGGNGELFF TGTGCCAGCAGCCAGGGACTAGCGGGAGGTAACGGGGAGCTGTTTTTT
TRBJ2-3 TRBD2 15 TRBV27 - CASSLAGVGTDTQYF TGTGCCAGCAGTCTAGCGGGAGTCGGGACAGATACGCAGTATTTT
TRBJ2-1 TRBD2 14 TRBV7-2 - CASSFGGYYNEQFF TGTGCCAGCAGCTTCGGGGGGTACTACAATGAGCAGTTCTTC
TRBJ2-1 TRBD2 18 TRBV5-4 - CASSFSKTSRRDYNEQFF TGTGCCAGCAGCTTTAGCAAGACTAGCCGTAGAGACTACAATGAGCAGTTCTTC
TRBJ2-3 - 18 TRBV4-3 few CASSRRERGGVRTDTQYF TGCGCCAGCAGCCGGAGGGAGAGGGGGGGCGTTAGGACAGATACGCAGTATTTT
TRBJ1-1 - 13 TRBV30 - CAWSVQTSTEAFF TGTGCCTGGAGTGTACAGACTAGCACTGAAGCTTTCTTT
TRBJ1-1 - 16 TRBV28 - CASSTSGLKRGTEAFF TGTGCCAGCAGCACCTCGGGTCTTAAACGTGGCACTGAAGCTTTCTTT
TRBJ2-1 - 13 TRBV5-1 - CASSLSTGYEQFF TGCGCCAGCAGCTTAAGTACAGGGTATGAGCAGTTCTTC
TRBJ2-2 - 17 TRBV2 - CASSGSDSSLRTGELFF TGTGCCAGCAGTGGGTCGGACTCCAGCTTAAGGACCGGGGAGCTGTTTTTT
TRBJ2-7 - 17 TRBV4-2 once CASSQEVASASSYEQYF TGTGCCAGCAGCCAAGAAGTGGCTAGCGCGAGCTCCTACGAGCAGTACTTC
TRBJ2-1 TRBD1 13 TRBV6-6 - CASGDRGYNEQFF TGTGCCAGCGGGGACAGGGGCTACAATGAGCAGTTCTTC
TRBJ2-5 - 13 TRBV5-1 - CASSLFSGETQYF TGCGCCAGCAGCTTGTTTAGCGGAGAGACCCAGTACTTC
TRBJ2-5 TRBD2 12 TRBV5-4 - CATTSGGETQYF TGTGCCACAACTAGCGGGGGGGAGACCCAGTACTTC
TRBJ1-4 - 14 TRBV6-5 few CASSYRQGGEKLFF TGTGCCAGCAGTTACCGGCAGGGAGGTGAAAAACTGTTTTTT
TRBJ2-1 - 15 TRBV5-1 - CASSRAASSHNEQFF TGCGCCAGCAGCCGGGCGGCTAGCAGCCACAATGAGCAGTTCTTC
TRBJ2-7 TRBD1 15 TRBV4-3 - CASSQVGTGVYEQYF TGCGCCAGCAGCCAAGTTGGGACAGGGGTCTACGAGCAGTACTTC
TRBJ1-6 - 14 TRBV10-3 few CASRGNSDNSPLHF TGTGCCTCCCGGGGTAACAGCGATAATTCACCCCTCCACTTT
TRBJ1-5 - 18 TRBV21-1 - CASSNYGTGAPENQPQHF TGTGCCAGCAGCAACTACGGGACAGGGGCCCCAGAGAATCAGCCCCAGCATTTT
TRBJ2-7 - 14 TRBV6-6 - CASSYNGFSYEQYF TGTGCCAGCAGTTATAACGGGTTTTCCTACGAGCAGTACTTC
TRBJ2-7 - 14 TRBV2 - CASRGPLGTYEQYF TGTGCCAGCAGGGGGCCCCTGGGTACCTACGAGCAGTACTTC
TRBJ1-2 TRBD1 13 TRBV25-1 - CASSGQGWHGYTF TGTGCCAGCAGTGGACAGGGGTGGCATGGCTACACCTTC
TRBJ1-5 - 13 TRBV28 - CASSPGLYQPQHF TGTGCCAGCAGCCCCGGACTTTATCAGCCCCAGCATTTT
TRBJ2-7 - 14 TRBV5-4 - CASSFYRTSYEQYF TGTGCCAGCAGCTTCTACAGAACCTCCTACGAGCAGTACTTC
TRBJ1-2 TRBD1 14 TRBV2 - CATSQGASNYGYTF TGTGCCACTTCACAGGGGGCTTCTAACTATGGCTACACCTTC
TRBJ1-1 - 14 TRBV11-2 - CASTETQGGTEAFF TGTGCCAGCACCGAAACCCAGGGTGGGACTGAAGCTTTCTTT
TRBJ1-4 TRBD1 16 TRBV28 - CASSLWDRSNNEKLFF TGTGCCAGCAGTTTATGGGACAGGTCTAATAATGAAAAACTGTTTTTT
TRBJ1-5 - 15 TRBV19 - CASSIVLRINQPQHF TGTGCCAGTAGTATAGTACTCAGGATCAATCAGCCCCAGCATTTT
TRBJ1-1 - 14 TRBV7-8 - CASSWEGGNTEAFF TGTGCCAGCAGCTGGGAAGGGGGGAACACTGAAGCTTTCTTT
TRBJ2-7 - 14 TRBV4-3 - CARKARGIPYGQYF TGCGCCAGGAAAGCGCGAGGGATCCCCTACGGGCAGTACTTC
TRBJ2-7 - 14 TRBV7-9 once CASSSSVRTYEQYF TGTGCCAGCAGCTCAAGCGTCAGAACCTACGAGCAGTACTTC
TRBJ2-7 TRBD1 15 TRBV6-5 once CASSRSTGVLREQYF TGTGCCAGCAGCCGATCAACAGGGGTACTACGGGAGCAGTACTTC
TRBJ2-5 TRBD2 16 TRBV9 - CASSKNTLAGQETQYF TGTGCCAGCAGCAAAAACACACTAGCGGGGCAAGAGACCCAGTACTTC
TRBJ2-7 - 15 TRBV7-2 - CASSSLYRAAYEQYF TGTGCCAGCAGCTCTCTTTACAGGGCAGCCTACGAGCAGTACTTC
TRBJ2-1 TRBD2 19 TRBV28 - CASSSLGLAEGSSYNEQFF TGTGCCAGCAGTTCACTAGGGCTAGCGGAGGGGAGCTCCTACAATGAGCAGTTCTTC
TRBJ2-5 - 14 TRBV27 - CASSLFGVGETQYF TGTGCCAGCAGTTTATTCGGGGTAGGGGAGACCCAGTACTTC
TRBJ2-1 TRBD1 15 TRBV10-3 - CAISTGTGVPNEQFF TGTGCCATCAGTACCGGGACAGGGGTACCGAATGAGCAGTTCTTC
TRBJ1-1 - 14 TRBV19 - CASMRLGGNTEAFF TGTGCCAGTATGCGGCTTGGTGGGAACACTGAAGCTTTCTTT
TRBJ1-2 - 15 TRBV5-1 - CASSLAGQRNYGYTF TGCGCCAGCAGCTTGGCAGGACAGAGGAACTATGGCTACACCTTC
TRBJ1-5 - 15 TRBV19 - CASSMYTGGGQPQHF TGTGCCAGTAGTATGTATACGGGGGGCGGTCAGCCCCAGCATTTT
TRBJ2-3 TRBD1 15 TRBV15 - CATSRRTGFADTQYF TGTGCCACCAGCAGAAGGACAGGGTTCGCAGATACGCAGTATTTT
TRBJ1-1 - 13 TRBV19 - CASKVRLNTEAFF TGTGCCAGTAAGGTCAGACTCAACACTGAAGCTTTCTTT
TRBJ2-7 TRBD1 13 TRBV28 - CATSRDRGYEQYF TGTGCCACTTCCCGGGACAGGGGCTACGAGCAGTACTTC
TRBJ1-1 - 13 TRBV7-2 - CASSLSRGTEAFF TGTGCCAGCAGCCTATCCCGGGGCACTGAAGCTTTCTTT
TRBJ1-2 - 15 TRBV28 few CASSSTSTKAGGYTF TGTGCCAGCAGTTCCACCTCGACCAAAGCCGGGGGCTACACCTTC